This T cell receptor beta chain originates from a study of blood T cell repertoires in COVID-19 (TCRdb year 2020). For the wider study: Samples from collaborators originated in the United States, Italy and Spain and spanned both the acute and convalescent phases of COVID-19. Where HLA class I and class II types were available, the types were taken from metadata supplied by the sample provider, not from assay-based typing. Sample metadata almost always included a de-identified subject ID, COVID-19 status, age in years and sex. Deeply sampled blood TCRbeta repertoires from subjects exposed to, actively infected with, or recovered from COVID-19 were included in the dataset. A freely available public database, intended as a resource for researchers studying the immune response to SARS-CoV-2, is where the repertoires were released. The samples were drawn from two sources: the first 160 participants of the ongoing ImmuneRACE study, and 950 to 1,500 subjects contributed by 6 global collaborators. The material from the prospective study consisted of cDNA or gDNA derived from T cells, B-cell-depleted T cells, or PBMCs. Study-wide findings and limitations: The quantity of clinical and demographic metadata differed by source and by participant and was supplied without curation.

Collaborating institutions collected whole blood in K2EDTA tubes following their own protocols. Collaborator samples were shipped for TCRbeta analysis as frozen whole blood, isolated PBMCs, or DNA extracted from either sample type. The germline V gene (reference sequence) sets CDR1 to MNHEY and CDR2 to SMNVEV. Inclusive of the bounding cysteine and phenylalanine, the CDR3 is 15 residues long. The read is trimmed to its CDR3 DNA, 45 bases read in frame from base 1. V is reduced by 3 bases and J by 6 bases, leaving a spacing of 14 bases between them. TCRbeta CDR3 regions were amplified from genomic DNA by means of the immunoSEQ Assay, a bias-controlled multiplex PCR. As for the authors' bioinformatics: Within the assay, amplification of reference gene primers was used to estimate how many nucleated cells each sample contained. To quantify the absolute abundance of each unique TCRbeta CDR3 rearrangement, sequence reads were collapsed and filtered. For each sample, productive Simpson clonality was calculated as the square root of Simpson's diversity index over productive rearrangements. The table was pulled from immuneACCESS by TCRdb, which kept in-frame rearrangements only. Such tables lose some clones; where checked, under half of the loss comes from unresolved V genes, and the rest has no known cause. The V and J calls and clone size are taken from that table; D and trimming were inferred from the DNA. The sample profile shows about 330,000 clones; approximately 85% of them were found once. The leading ten clones occupy 1.5% to 2% of the sample.

As regards this clone: No antigen is known for it. Base quality data are lacking; no much larger clone is found one base away.

The sample consisted of peripheral blood. The V and J genes are TRBV27 and TRBJ1-4; TRBD1 is a possible D gene, resting on 5 matching bases. The TCR comes from a woman between 50 and 59 years old with acute or convalescent COVID-19. CDR3 reads: CASSFREASYEKLFF. The nucleotides read TGTGCCAGCAGTTTCAGGGAGGCTTCCTATGAAAAACTGTTTTTT. Here the CDR3 is joined to the reference TRBV27 and TRBJ1-4 genes, and the full variable domain is: EAQVTQNPRYLITVTGKKLTVTCSQNMNHEYMSWYRQDPGLGLRQIYYSMNVEVTDKGDVPEGYKVSRKEKRNFPLILESPSPNQTSLYFCASSFREASYEKLFFGSGTQLSVL.